A single sample gave rise to the 27 T cell receptor beta chains below, sequenced in a study of blood T cell repertoires in COVID-19. The assay was immunoSEQ multiplex PCR, and TCRdb's table has in-frame clones only and misses some. The sample gives fewer than 300,000 clones, almost 85% of which show up once; around 5.5% is in the top ten. What was sequenced was peripheral blood. The receptors here all came from a middle-aged man with active or convalescent COVID-19.

In its sample, this clone was seen a few times. This sequence joins TRBV30 and TRBJ1-1; weak D call: TRBD1 (6 bases). This CDR3 spans 16 amino acids. Trimming cost V 0 bases and J 4 bases, with 18 bases left between them. Germline V lookup: CDR1 GTSNPN, CDR2 SVGIG (reference sequence). The CDR3 here is CAWSVPNTGTFTEAFF. The CDR3 nucleotides read TGTGCCTGGAGTGTACCTAACACAGGGACCTTCACTGAAGCTTTCTTT.

The V gene is TRBV24-1, the J gene TRBJ2-3, with TRBD1 matching 7 bases. The CDR3 is 15 residues long. Trimming cost V 5 bases and J 0 bases; bases outside gene matches: 4. Germline values: CDR1 KGHDR, CDR2 SFDVKD. CDR3 region: CATSARTGSTDTQYF. Here the CDR3 DNA reads TGTGCCACCAGTGCTAGGACAGGAAGCACAGATACGCAGTATTTT.

CDR3 sequence (DNA): TGCGCCAGCAGCCGTACTAGCGGGAGCTACAATGAGCAGTTCTTC. Protein sequence: CASSRTSGSYNEQFF. The rearrangement joins TRBV4-1 to TRBJ2-1; 11 nucleotides line up with TRBD2. Germline lookup yields CDR1 MGHRA and CDR2 YSYEKL. Unmatched junction bases numbered 2, after V lost 4 bases and J lost 3 bases. CDR3 length: 15 residues.

This clone occurred many times. V gene TRBV7-2 combines with J gene TRBJ1-1; D gene uncertain. Trimming stripped 5 bases from V and 2 bases from J, with 6 bases between. Germline V gene sequence: CDR1 SGHTA, CDR2 FQGNSA. The CDR3 spans 12 residues. Written as DNA, the CDR3 is TGTGCCAGCAGCCTATTAAACACTGAAGCTTTCTTT. Its protein is CASSLLNTEAFF.

The rearrangement links TRBV5-6 to TRBJ2-1, with D perhaps matching TRBD1 (6 bases). The CDR3 extends over 13 amino acids. Trimming left V 0 bases short and J 6 bases short, with 7 bases between. Germline V gives CDR1 SGHDT, CDR2 YYEEEE. This CDR3 is CASSLAGVNEQFF. CDR3 nucleotide sequence: TGTGCCAGCAGCTTGGCAGGGGTCAATGAGCAGTTCTTC.

This clone was seen once. V is TRBV3-1 (or the pseudogene TRBV3-2) and J is TRBJ2-5, with 9 bases that match TRBD2. CDR3 size: 17 residues. Germline-derived CDR1 and CDR2 are LGHDT and YNNKEL (reference sequence). Trimming took 0 bases from V and 1 from J; bases not matched to a gene: 6. CDR3 DNA: TGTGCCAGCAGCCAAGAATTTAGCGGGGGTGTCCAAGAGACCCAGTACTTC. Its translation: CASSQEFSGGVQETQYF.

V is TRBV20-1 and J is TRBJ2-1, with D maybe TRBD2 (6 bases). The CDR3 loop spans 11 amino acids. Germline values: CDR1 DFQATT, CDR2 SNEGSKA (reference sequence). V was trimmed by 7 bases and J by 7 bases, leaving 11 bases between them. The CDR3 DNA is TGCAGTGTTGGCGGGAAAAATGAGCAGTTCTTC. It translates to CSVGGKNEQFF.

CDR3 residues: CASSFGQGKAFF. CDR3 nucleotides: TGTGCCAGCTCATTCGGACAGGGGAAAGCTTTCTTT. The chain couples TRBV18 to TRBJ1-1, with 9 bases identical to TRBD1. Germline CDR1 is KGHSH and CDR2 is LQKENI. Trimming at V came to 5 bases and at J to 9 bases, leaving 4 bases not matched to a gene. The CDR3 extends over 12 amino acids. The variable domain in full, completed from reference TRBV18 and TRBJ1-1, reads NAGVMQNPRHLVRRRGQEARLRCSPMKGHSHVYWYRQLPEEGLKFMVYLQKENIIDESGMPKERFSAEFPKEGPSILRIQQVVRGDSAAYFCASSFGQGKAFFGQGTRLTVV.

The J gene is TRBJ2-7, the V gene TRBV6-5; the match to TRBD2 covers 10 bases. Germline assignment: CDR1 MNHEY and CDR2 SVGAGI. Unmatched junction bases numbered 7, after V lost 6 bases and J lost 5 bases. The CDR3 runs to 14 residues. The CDR3 region is CASRASGSLNEQYF. The CDR3, as DNA: TGTGCCAGCAGGGCTAGCGGGAGTCTCAACGAGCAGTACTTC.

This chain uses TRBV6-1 with TRBJ1-1, with D uncertain. The germline gives CDR1 MNHNS, CDR2 SASEGT. Trimming pared 1 base from V and 8 bases from J, leaving 14 bases between. The length of the CDR3 is 14 residues. CDR3 bases: TGTGCCAGCAGTGAAGATATCTGGTCGGGGGAAGCTTTCTTT. Protein sequence: CASSEDIWSGEAFF.

This chain links TRBV5-1 with TRBJ2-3; tentative D call: TRBD2 (5 bases). This CDR3 spans 14 amino acids. V lost 3 bases and J lost 5, with 13 bases in between. Looked up from germline, CDR1 is SGHRS and CDR2 is YFSETQ. CDR3 in amino acids: CASSSRDFQDTQYF. CDR3 DNA: TGCGCCAGCAGCTCACGGGATTTTCAAGATACGCAGTATTTT. Full variable domain (outside the CDR3, taken from reference TRBV5-1 and TRBJ2-3): KAGVTQTPRYLIKTRGQQVTLSCSPISGHRSVSWYQQTPGQGLQFLFEYFSETQRNKGNFPGRFSGRQFSNSRSEMNVSTLELGDSALYLCASSSRDFQDTQYFGPGTRLTVL.

In its sample, this clone was seen a few times. V usage is TRBV5-6 and J usage is TRBJ2-5; unclear D gene. Trimming took 4 bases from V and 5 from J, leaving 15 bases between them. This CDR3 spans 14 amino acids. Germline V gene sequence: CDR1 SGHDT, CDR2 YYEEEE. DNA of the CDR3: TGTGCCAGCAGCCCTACCCCCCTCGGGGAGACCCAGTACTTC. This encodes CASSPTPLGETQYF.

About this clone itself: The sample has other DNA sequences that encode this CDR3 too. The chain carries TRBV19 and TRBJ1-6; 9 bases match TRBD1. Germline V gene sequence: CDR1 LNHDA, CDR2 SQIVND (reference sequence). V shed 6 bases and J 9 bases; nucleotides not matched to a gene: 3. This CDR3 contains 13 residues. The CDR3 loop is CASRGQGGSPLHF. For the CDR3, the DNA is TGTGCCAGTAGGGGACAGGGTGGTTCACCCCTCCACTTT.

The gene calls are TRBV5-1 and TRBJ2-1; 8 positions agree with TRBD2. Germline V lookup: CDR1 SGHRS, CDR2 YFSETQ. V trimming: 3 bases; J trimming: 9 bases; junction bases outside the gene matches: 11. This CDR3 region has 15 residues. The CDR3: CASSSGTSGILEQFF. The CDR3 nucleotides read TGCGCCAGCAGCTCCGGGACTAGTGGAATTCTTGAGCAGTTCTTC.

DNA for the CDR3: TGCGCCAGCAGCTTGGGCGGGGCCATCTACAATGAGCAGTTCTTC. This sequence encodes CASSLGGAIYNEQFF. The chain carries TRBV5-1 and TRBJ2-1; possible D gene TRBD2, 6 bases. Per germline, CDR1 SGHRS and CDR2 YFSETQ. V dropped 0 bases and J dropped 3 bases, with 10 bases sitting between them. The CDR3 is 15 residues long.

J is TRBJ1-3 and V is TRBV10-2; D remains ambiguous. Germline CDR1 WSHSY, CDR2 SAAADI. This CDR3 is 16 amino acids long. Deletions cut 8 bases from V and 1 base from J, with 18 bases between. The CDR3 DNA reads as TGCGCCAGCCAAAGGGAGGACTCAAGATCTGGAAACACCATATATTTT. This gives the protein CASQREDSRSGNTIYF.

The chain recombines TRBV7-3 with TRBJ2-1; 15 nucleotides align to TRBD2. The CDR3 is made up of 17 amino acids. Germline-derived CDR1 and CDR2 are SGHTA and FQGTGA. Trimming at V came to 1 base and at J to 5 bases, leaving 3 bases not matched to a gene. The CDR3 DNA sequence: TGTGCCAGCAGCTTAATGGGACTAGCGGGAGGTCACAATGAGCAGTTCTTC. This translates into CASSLMGLAGGHNEQFF.

This chain joins TRBV5-4 and TRBJ1-4; D is unclear. CDR1 is SGHNT, CDR2 YYREEE, per germline (reference sequence). CDR3 size: 13 residues. V dropped 0 bases and J dropped 2 bases, with 2 bases sitting between them. CDR3 nucleotide sequence: TGTGCCAGCAGCTTGGCGACTAATGAAAAACTGTTTTTT. It specifies CASSLATNEKLFF.

CDR3 protein: CSASLGGRSNQPQHF. The CDR3 DNA follows: TGCAGTGCTAGTTTGGGGGGAAGGAGCAATCAGCCCCAGCATTTT. This chain uses TRBV20-1 with TRBJ1-5; tentatively, D is TRBD1 (5 bases). There are 15 residues in the CDR3. The germline V and J ends were trimmed by 3 bases and 1 base, with 13 bases remaining between them. Germline V gene sequence: CDR1 DFQATT, CDR2 SNEGSKA (reference sequence).

This chain joins TRBV28 and TRBJ2-1; D is unresolved. V lost 2 bases, J lost 2 bases, and 16 bases lay in between. The CDR3 sequence is 17 residues long. The germline V gene has CDR1 MDHEN and CDR2 SYDVKM. CDR3 amino acids: CASSLRPDTPPYNEQFF. Written as DNA, the CDR3 is TGTGCCAGCAGTTTAAGGCCAGACACCCCGCCCTACAATGAGCAGTTCTTC.

In its sample, this clone was seen a few times. This chain joins TRBV4-2 and TRBJ1-5; 7 positions match TRBD1. Trimming cost V 0 bases and J 0 bases; bases outside gene matches: 5. The CDR3 extends over 17 amino acids. Germline V gene lookup returns CDR1 LGHNA and CDR2 YNFKEQ. DNA of the CDR3: TGTGCCAGCAGCCAAGAGGGGACAGCATATAGCAATCAGCCCCAGCATTTT. Its protein product is CASSQEGTAYSNQPQHF.

This chain connects TRBV16 to TRBJ1-2; D gene uncertain. Trimming left V 2 bases short and J 2 bases short, with 3 bases between. Germline lookup yields CDR1 KGHSY and CDR2 FQNENV. The CDR3 sequence is 12 residues long. CDR3 sequence: CASSQSNYGYTF. DNA of the CDR3: TGTGCCAGCAGCCAAAGCAACTATGGCTACACCTTC. The full variable domain, rest sourced from reference TRBV16 and TRBJ1-2, is GEEVAQTPKHLVRGEGQKAKLYCAPIKGHSYVFWYQQVLKNEFKFLISFQNENVFDETGMPKERFSAKCLPNSPCSLEIQATKLEDSAVYFCASSQSNYGYTFGSGTRLTVV.

This chain connects TRBV4-2 to TRBJ2-3; D might be TRBD2 (6 bases). V lost 0 bases to trimming and J lost 2 bases, with 12 bases between them. The CDR3 totals 16 residues. Germline lookup yields CDR1 LGHNA and CDR2 YNFKEQ. CDR3 residues: CASSQEPGGTTDTQYF. DNA of the CDR3: TGTGCCAGCAGCCAAGAACCTGGCGGGACCACAGATACGCAGTATTTT.

This chain connects TRBV28 to TRBJ1-6, with D possibly being TRBD1 (6 bases). There are 15 residues in the CDR3. V gave up 8 bases and J gave up 0 bases, with 11 bases separating them. CDR1 is MDHEN, CDR2 SYDVKM, per germline. CDR3 nucleotide sequence: TGTGCCAGCGGGGGCGGGAGCTCCTATAATTCACCCCTCCACTTT. It specifies CASGGGSSYNSPLHF.

J is TRBJ2-2 and V is TRBV7-2; D might be TRBD1 (5 bases). V gave up 2 bases and J gave up 6 bases, with 10 bases separating them. The V gene's germline CDR1 is SGHTA and CDR2 FQGNSA. The CDR3 has 14 residues. The CDR3 protein is CASSLLDSSGELFF. CDR3 DNA sequence: TGTGCCAGCAGCTTACTCGACAGCTCCGGGGAGCTGTTTTTT.

Regarding this clone: The sample carries other DNA sequences with the same CDR3. The chain carries TRBV5-1 and TRBJ2-1, with TRBD1 matching over 7 bases. Germline assignment: CDR1 SGHRS and CDR2 YFSETQ. The CDR3 covers 12 residues. V shed 3 bases, J shed 7 bases, and the junction held 1 base outside the gene matches. In DNA, the CDR3 is TGCGCCAGCAGCTCACAGGGGAATGAGCAGTTCTTC. This translates into CASSSQGNEQFF.

This clone has a handful of counts. The CDR3 here is CASSLAAASFSNQPQHF. The CDR3, as DNA: TGTGCCAGCAGTTTGGCGGCGGCATCTTTTAGCAATCAGCCCCAGCATTTT. The chain employs TRBV6-2 or TRBV6-3 and TRBJ1-5; D gene unclear. CDR3 length equals 17 residues. Germline CDR1 reads MNHEY; CDR2 reads SVGEGT. Between the trimmed V and J ends, which lost 4 bases and 0 bases, there was a span of 16 bases.